This passage covers 6 T cell receptor beta chains from one sample sequenced in a study of T cells expressing NK-cell markers. TCRdb re-called the 5' RACE reads; one entry per CDR3 protein, DNA not given. This sample's clone table lists about 390,000 distinct CDR3 sequences. The sequencing sample was made of blood T cells: a sorted CD56 or NKG2C T cell subset, CD4+ or CD8+ T cells, or bulk PBMC T cells (not recorded which). These receptors all stem from a woman in her forties or fifties in good health.

This CDR3 is CASSPRGYDEKLFF. The chain has TRBV6-5 and TRBJ1-4; TCRdb lists TRBD1, though no DNA is available to test this call. This CDR3 has 14 residues. In germline, CDR1 is MNHEY, CDR2 SVGAGI.

J is TRBJ2-1 and V is TRBV13; the TCRdb call, TRBD1, lacks DNA for checking. CDR1 and CDR2 (germline): PRHDT, FYEKMQ (reference sequence). This CDR3 contains 14 residues. The CDR3 loop reads CASIRQGAWNEQFF.

This chain joins TRBV20-1 and TRBJ1-2; the TRBD1 assignment by TCRdb is unverifiable without DNA. Germline CDR1 and CDR2: DFQATT and SNEGSKA (reference sequence). CDR3 size: 15 residues. CDR3 sequence reads: CSAKSGQGSWYGYTF.

The genes are TRBV11-2 and TRBJ1-1. CDR3 length: 14 residues. Germline values: CDR1 SGHAT, CDR2 FQNNGV. The CDR3 is CASSPVRPGAEAFF.

The chain employs TRBV5-1 and TRBJ2-4; TCRdb's assignment of TRBD2 cannot be checked, as there is no DNA. The CDR3 runs to 18 residues. Germline V CDR1 and CDR2: SGHRS, YFSETQ. The CDR3: CASSLGSGTLRTKNIQYF.

J is TRBJ1-2 and V is TRBV4-1; there is no DNA to check the TCRdb D call of TRBD1. The CDR3 is 13 residues long. Germline V gene data show CDR1 as MGHRA and CDR2 as YSYEKL. The CDR3 sequence: CASSIQGAGGYTF.